The clone carrying this T cell receptor (beta chain) was counted ten times or more. Its cognate antigen is unknown. TCRdb called the 5' RACE reads again in MiXCR, with one record for every CDR3 protein. This sample has approximately 260,000 distinct CDR3 sequences; approximately 8.3% occur once, and the top ten carry less than 4%. The entry originates in a study of identical twins. The donors were all healthy and Caucasian. Germline CDR1 and CDR2: DFQATT and SNEGSKA (reference sequence). This CDR3 region has 11 residues. The V and J ends lost 1 base and 11 bases respectively, with 11 bases between them. Study findings and constraints: Invariant cells of the MAIT and iNKT types might have partly distorted the zero-insertion analyses.

A further study also used this sample, focusing on yellow fever vaccine responses in identical twins.

The V and J genes are TRBV20-1 and TRBJ1-1; D is ambiguous. The receptor comes from a woman aged 18-29 years in good health. The sample taken for sequencing was CD8+ T cells sorted from blood. The CDR3 spells CSARVLGPAFF. CDR3 coding DNA: TGCAGTGCTAGAGTTCTAGGACCGGCTTTCTTT.